This paragraph reports one T cell receptor (beta chain). The CDR3 runs to 15 residues. The V gene's germline CDR1 is LGHNA and CDR2 YSLEER. Trimming stripped 0 bases from V and 4 bases from J, with 12 bases between. Data came from immunoSEQ multiplex PCR; TCRdb stores just in-frame clones and leaves some out. Of about 120,000 clones in the sample, roughly three quarters were seen once. This entry is derived from a study of blood T cell repertoires in COVID-19. The overall study: T cells, B-cell-depleted T cells, or PBMCs provided the cDNA or gDNA that served as material.

The receptor was isolated from a woman over 75 with acute or convalescent COVID-19. The rearrangement joins TRBV4-3 to TRBJ1-2, with TRBD1 as a possible D gene (6 bases). Material: peripheral blood. The CDR3 region has the DNA TGCGCCAGCAGCCAAGATCGGACAGAGACCTATGGCTACACCTTC. Amino acid sequence: CASSQDRTETYGYTF.